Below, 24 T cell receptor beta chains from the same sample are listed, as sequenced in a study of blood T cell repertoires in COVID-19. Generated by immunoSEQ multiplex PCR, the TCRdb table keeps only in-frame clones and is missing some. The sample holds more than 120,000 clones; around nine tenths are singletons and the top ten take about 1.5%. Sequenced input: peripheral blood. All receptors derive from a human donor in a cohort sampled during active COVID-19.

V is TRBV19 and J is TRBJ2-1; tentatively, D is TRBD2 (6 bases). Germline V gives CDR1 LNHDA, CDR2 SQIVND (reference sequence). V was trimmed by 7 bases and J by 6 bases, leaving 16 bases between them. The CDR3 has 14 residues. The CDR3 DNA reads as TGTGCCAGTAAAATGCGGGGCGCGGGCAATGAGCAGTTCTTC. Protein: CASKMRGAGNEQFF.

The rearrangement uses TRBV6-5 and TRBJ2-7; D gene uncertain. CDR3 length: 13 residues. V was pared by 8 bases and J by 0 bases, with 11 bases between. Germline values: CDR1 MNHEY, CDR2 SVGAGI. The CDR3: CASEPDFSYEQYF. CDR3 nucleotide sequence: TGTGCCAGCGAGCCCGACTTCTCCTACGAGCAGTACTTC.

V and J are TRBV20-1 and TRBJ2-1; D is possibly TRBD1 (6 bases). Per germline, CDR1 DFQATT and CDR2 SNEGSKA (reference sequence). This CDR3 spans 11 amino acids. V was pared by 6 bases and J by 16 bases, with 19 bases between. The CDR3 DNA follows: TGCAGTGCACAGGACAGCCCGTTGGAATTCTTC. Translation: CSAQDSPLEFF.

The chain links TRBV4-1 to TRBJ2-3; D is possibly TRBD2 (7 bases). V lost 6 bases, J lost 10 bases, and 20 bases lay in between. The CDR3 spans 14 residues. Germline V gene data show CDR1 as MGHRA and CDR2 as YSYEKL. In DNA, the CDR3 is TGCGCCAGCAGGGGAGGGGGAAGGGGGGCCCCGCAGTATTTT. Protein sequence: CASRGGGRGAPQYF.

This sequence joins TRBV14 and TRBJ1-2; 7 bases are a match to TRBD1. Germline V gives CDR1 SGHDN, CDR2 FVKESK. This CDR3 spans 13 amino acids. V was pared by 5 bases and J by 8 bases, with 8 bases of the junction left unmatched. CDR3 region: CASSVTGKGGYTF. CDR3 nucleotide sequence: TGTGCCAGCAGCGTGACAGGGAAGGGCGGCTACACCTTC.

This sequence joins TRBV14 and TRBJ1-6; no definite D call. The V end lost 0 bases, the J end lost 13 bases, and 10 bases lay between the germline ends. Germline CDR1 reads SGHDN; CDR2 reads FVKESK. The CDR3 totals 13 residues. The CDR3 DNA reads TGTGCCAGCAGCCAAGATTCGGGGAGGCCCCTCCACTTT. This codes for CASSQDSGRPLHF. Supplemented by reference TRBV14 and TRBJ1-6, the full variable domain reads EAGVTQFPSHSVIEKGQTVTLRCDPISGHDNLYWYRRVMGKEIKFLLHFVKESKQDESGMPNNRFLAERTGGTYSTLKVQPAELEDSGVYFCASSQDSGRPLHFGNGTRLTVT.

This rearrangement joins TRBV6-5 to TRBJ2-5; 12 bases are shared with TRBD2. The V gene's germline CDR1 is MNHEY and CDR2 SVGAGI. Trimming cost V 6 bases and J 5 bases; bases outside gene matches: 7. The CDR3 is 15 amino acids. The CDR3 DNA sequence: TGTGCCAGCAGACCGACTAGCGGGGGTGGGGAGACCCAGTACTTC. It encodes CASRPTSGGGETQYF.

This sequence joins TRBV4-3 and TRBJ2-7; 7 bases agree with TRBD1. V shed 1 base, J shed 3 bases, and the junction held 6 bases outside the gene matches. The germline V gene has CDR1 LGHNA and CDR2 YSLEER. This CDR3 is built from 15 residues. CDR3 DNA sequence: TGCGCCAGCAGCCAAGTGACAGGGTCAAACTACGAGCAGTACTTC. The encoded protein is CASSQVTGSNYEQYF.

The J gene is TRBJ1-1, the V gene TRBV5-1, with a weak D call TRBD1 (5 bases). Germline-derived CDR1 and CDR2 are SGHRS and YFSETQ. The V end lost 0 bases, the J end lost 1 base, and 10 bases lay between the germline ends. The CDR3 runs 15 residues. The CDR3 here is CASSLGYGGNTEAFF. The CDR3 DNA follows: TGCGCCAGCAGCTTGGGTTACGGGGGGAACACTGAAGCTTTCTTT.

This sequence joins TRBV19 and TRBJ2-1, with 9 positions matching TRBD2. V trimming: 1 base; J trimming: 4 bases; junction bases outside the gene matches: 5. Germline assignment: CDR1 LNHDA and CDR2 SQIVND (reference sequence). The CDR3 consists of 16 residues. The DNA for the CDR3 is TGTGCCAGTAGTATAGGTGGTAGCGGGGGATACAATGAGCAGTTCTTC. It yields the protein CASSIGGSGGYNEQFF.

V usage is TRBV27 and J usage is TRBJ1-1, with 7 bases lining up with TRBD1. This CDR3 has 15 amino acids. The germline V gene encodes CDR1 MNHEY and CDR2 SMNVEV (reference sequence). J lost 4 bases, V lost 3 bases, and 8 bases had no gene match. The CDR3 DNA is TGTGCCAGCAGTTTTAACAGGGGTTGGGGCACTGAAGCTTTCTTT. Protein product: CASSFNRGWGTEAFF.

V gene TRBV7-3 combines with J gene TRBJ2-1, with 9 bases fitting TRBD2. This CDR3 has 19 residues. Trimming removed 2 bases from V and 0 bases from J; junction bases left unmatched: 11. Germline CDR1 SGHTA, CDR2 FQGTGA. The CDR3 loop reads CASSLRPLRAGGSYNEQFF. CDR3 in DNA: TGTGCCAGCAGCTTACGGCCTCTTCGAGCGGGGGGCTCCTACAATGAGCAGTTCTTC.

CDR3 nucleotides: TGCGCCAGCAGCCAACGAACAGCATATTACGAGCAGTACTTC. This encodes CASSQRTAYYEQYF. This chain connects TRBV4-1 to TRBJ2-7; D is undetermined. This CDR3 comprises 14 residues. Trimming shortened V by 2 bases and J by 4 bases, and 12 bases separated the two germline ends. Germline V gives CDR1 MGHRA, CDR2 YSYEKL.

In DNA form, the CDR3 reads TGTGCCAGCAGCCAAGATGGGGCCCTTTCACCCCTCCACTTT. The encoded protein is CASSQDGALSPLHF. V is TRBV3-1 (or the pseudogene TRBV3-2) and J is TRBJ1-6; perhaps TRBD1 as D (5 bases). This CDR3 is 14 amino acids long. The germline CDR1 and CDR2 sequences are LGHDT and YNNKEL (reference sequence). The V gene lost 0 bases and the J gene lost 9 bases, with 9 bases spanning the gap.

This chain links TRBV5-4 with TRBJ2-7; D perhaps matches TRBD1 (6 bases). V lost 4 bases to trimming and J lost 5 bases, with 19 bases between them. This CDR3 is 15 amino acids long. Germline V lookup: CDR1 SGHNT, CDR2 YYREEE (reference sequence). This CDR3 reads CASSQGTLPAHEQYF. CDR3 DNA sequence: TGTGCCAGCAGCCAGGGGACACTCCCTGCCCACGAGCAGTACTTC.

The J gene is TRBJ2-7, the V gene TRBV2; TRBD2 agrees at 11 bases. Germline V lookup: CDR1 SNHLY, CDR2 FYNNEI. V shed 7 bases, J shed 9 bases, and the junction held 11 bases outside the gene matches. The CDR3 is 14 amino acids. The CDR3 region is CASIRLAGQTLQYF. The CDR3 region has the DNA TGTGCCAGCATCCGACTAGCGGGGCAAACCCTGCAGTACTTC.

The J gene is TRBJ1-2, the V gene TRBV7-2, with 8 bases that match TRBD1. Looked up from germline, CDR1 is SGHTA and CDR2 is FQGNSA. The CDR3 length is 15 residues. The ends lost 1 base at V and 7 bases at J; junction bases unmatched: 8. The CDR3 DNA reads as TGTGCCAGCAGCTTAGATTCGCACAGGGGGTTTGGCTACACCTTC. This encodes CASSLDSHRGFGYTF.

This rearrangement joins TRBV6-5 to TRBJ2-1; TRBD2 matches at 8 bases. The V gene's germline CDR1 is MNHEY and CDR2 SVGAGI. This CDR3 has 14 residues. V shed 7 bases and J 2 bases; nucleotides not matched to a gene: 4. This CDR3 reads CASNQAGAYNEQFF. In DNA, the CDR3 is TGTGCCAGCAACCAAGCGGGGGCCTACAATGAGCAGTTCTTC.

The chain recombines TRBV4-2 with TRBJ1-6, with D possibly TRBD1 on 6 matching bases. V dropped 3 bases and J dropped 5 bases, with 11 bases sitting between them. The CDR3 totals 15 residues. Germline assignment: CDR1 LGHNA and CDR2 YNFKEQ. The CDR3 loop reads CASSQGHVNNSPLHF. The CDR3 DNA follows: TGTGCCAGCAGCCAGGGACACGTGAATAATTCACCCCTCCACTTT.

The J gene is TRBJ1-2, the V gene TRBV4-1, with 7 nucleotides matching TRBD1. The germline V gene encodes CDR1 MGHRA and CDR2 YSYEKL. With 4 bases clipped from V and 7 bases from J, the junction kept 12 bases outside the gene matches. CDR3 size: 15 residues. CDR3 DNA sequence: TGCGCCAGCAGCCTTTTCCCGACAGGGCTCTCTGGCTACACCTTC. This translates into CASSLFPTGLSGYTF.

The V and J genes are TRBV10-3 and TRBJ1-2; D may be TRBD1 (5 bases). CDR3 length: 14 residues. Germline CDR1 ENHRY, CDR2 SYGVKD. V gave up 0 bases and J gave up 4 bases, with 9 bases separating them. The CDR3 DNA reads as TGTGCCATCAGTGAGTCGGTGCAGGGCTATGGCTACACCTTC. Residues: CAISESVQGYGYTF.

The chain's CDR3 is CASSQTRKGANVLTF. DNA of the CDR3: TGTGCCAGCAGCCAAACTAGGAAAGGGGCCAACGTCCTGACTTTC. The V call is TRBV3-1 (or the pseudogene TRBV3-2), the J call TRBJ2-6; possibly TRBD2 for D (5 bases). The CDR3 length is 15 residues. Trimming took off 2 bases at V and 4 bases at J, with 9 bases between the two ends. CDR1 is LGHDT, CDR2 YNNKEL, per germline (reference sequence).

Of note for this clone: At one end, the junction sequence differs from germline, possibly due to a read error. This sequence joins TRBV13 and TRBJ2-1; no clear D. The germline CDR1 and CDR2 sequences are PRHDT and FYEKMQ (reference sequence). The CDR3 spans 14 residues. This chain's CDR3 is CASSLGPSFNEQFF. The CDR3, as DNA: TGTGCCAGCAGCTTAGGCCCCTCCTTCAATGAGCAGTTCTTC. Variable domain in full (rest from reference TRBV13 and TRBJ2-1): AAGVIQSPRHLIKEKRETATLKCYPIPRHDTVYWYQQGPGQDPQFLISFYEKMQSDKGSIPDRFSAQQFSDYHSELNMSSLELGDSALYFCASSLGPSFNEQFFGPGTRLTVL.

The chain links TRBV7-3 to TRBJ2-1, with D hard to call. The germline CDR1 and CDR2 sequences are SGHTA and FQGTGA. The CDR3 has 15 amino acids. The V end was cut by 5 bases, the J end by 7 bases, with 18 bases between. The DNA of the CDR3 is TGTGCCAGCAGCCGGAGTGGATCGCCCAATAATGAGCAGTTCTTC. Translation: CASSRSGSPNNEQFF.